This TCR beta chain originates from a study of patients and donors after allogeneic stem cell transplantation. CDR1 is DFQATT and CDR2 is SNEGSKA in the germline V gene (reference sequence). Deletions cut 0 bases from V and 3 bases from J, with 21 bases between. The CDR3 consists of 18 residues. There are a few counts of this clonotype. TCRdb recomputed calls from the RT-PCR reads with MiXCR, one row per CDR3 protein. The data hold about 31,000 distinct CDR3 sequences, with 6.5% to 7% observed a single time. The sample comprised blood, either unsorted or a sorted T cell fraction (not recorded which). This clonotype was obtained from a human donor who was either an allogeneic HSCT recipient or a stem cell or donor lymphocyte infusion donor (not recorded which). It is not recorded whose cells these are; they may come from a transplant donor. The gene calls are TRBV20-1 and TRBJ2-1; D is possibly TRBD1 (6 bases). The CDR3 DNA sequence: TGCAGTGCTAGAGAGTCAGGGGCGGATCGGGCGGACTACAATGAGCAGTTCTTC. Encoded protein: CSARESGADRADYNEQFF.